This T cell receptor (beta chain) came from a study of cytomegalovirus exposure and HLA in healthy donors. Study at large: Among 150 million to 200 million T cells, an earlier analysis found around 100 million unique TCR beta sequences. Falling in the Caucasian-associated ancestry cluster were 65% to 90% of some 400 genotyped donors.

Study observations and caveats: Reports described diagnosis of cytomegalovirus status by the classifier as highly specific and sensitive. Previous analysis showed most TCR beta V segments were productive about 87% or about 30% of the time.

On this clone itself: Its specificity is unknown.

CDR1 and CDR2 (germline): SGHTA, FQGNSA. The ends lost 2 bases at V and 4 bases at J; junction bases unmatched: 7. The CDR3 runs 15 residues. The study ran its PCR with 60 Vbeta and 13 Jbeta primers. Produced via immunoSEQ multiplex PCR; TCRdb's table is partial and in-frame only. The repertoire holds approximately 100,000 clones, with around three fifths as singletons. This TCR came from a man younger than 45 in good health and CMV-seronegative. The chain carries TRBV7-2 and TRBJ2-5, with 7 bases fitting TRBD2. Sample: PBMCs. The chain's CDR3 is CASSLQGGRGETQYF. The CDR3 bases are TGTGCCAGCAGCTTACAAGGAGGGAGGGGAGAGACCCAGTACTTC.